The rows below give T cell receptor beta chains drawn from one sample of a study of blood T cell repertoires in COVID-19. Sequencing was performed with immunoSEQ multiplex PCR; in TCRdb, only in-frame clones are kept and a portion is missing. The repertoire holds 350,000 to 400,000 clones, with over 75% as singletons. Material: PBMCs or T cells enriched from blood (not recorded which). Receptors originate from a woman aged 25-40 years with acute COVID-19. Each CDR3 is given with its conserved first and last residue. The order of the fields is J gene, V gene, clone size, D gene, CDR3 DNA, CDR3 protein. A D gene is named only where the DNA matches it firmly. Not all rows give a size; the values are once, few, many and, for expanded clones, a class.

TRBJ1-3 | TRBV7-3 | . | . | TGTGCCAGCAGCGGAGGTGGCGGACGGAGCTCTGGAAACACCATATATTTT | CASSGGGGRSSGNTIYF
TRBJ1-2 | TRBV5-1 | few | . | TGCGCCAGCAGCCCCCTCGGGAATTGGGGTGGCTACACCTTC | CASSPLGNWGGYTF
TRBJ1-5 | TRBV12-3/TRBV12-4 | . | . | TGTGCCAGCAGTCATGGGAGTCAGCCCCAGCATTTT | CASSHGSQPQHF
TRBJ1-2 | TRBV7-2 | . | TRBD1 | TGTGCCAGCAGCTTAACCGTGACAGGGTCCGGCTACACCTTC | CASSLTVTGSGYTF
TRBJ1-4 | TRBV7-2 | . | . | TGTGCCAGCAGCTTGAGCGTGGCGGAAGAAAAACTGTTTTTT | CASSLSVAEEKLFF
TRBJ1-6 | TRBV27 | . | TRBD1 | TGTGCCAGCAGTTGGGACAGGGAAATCTCACCCCTCCACTTT | CASSWDREISPLHF
TRBJ1-4 | TRBV6-5 | . | . | TGTGCCAGCACCACAGCAACTAATGAAAAACTGTTTTTT | CASTTATNEKLFF
TRBJ1-5 | TRBV7-9 | . | . | TGTGCCAGCAGCTTCGCCGGTCAGCCCCAGCATTTT | CASSFAGQPQHF
TRBJ2-7 | TRBV7-2 | . | . | TGTGCCAGCAGCTTAGAAATAATTACGGTCTACGAGCAGTACTTC | CASSLEIITVYEQYF
TRBJ2-1 | TRBV9 | . | TRBD1 | TGTGCCAGCAGCGAGAAATACGCGACAGGGCGTGAGCAGTTCTTC | CASSEKYATGREQFF
TRBJ1-1 | TRBV5-1 | . | TRBD1 | TGCGCCAGCCAACGGTCGACAGGGATAAACACTGAAGCTTTCTTT | CASQRSTGINTEAFF
TRBJ1-4 | TRBV5-1 | . | . | TGCGCCAGCAGCTTGATGCAGGGTAATGAAAAACTGTTTTTT | CASSLMQGNEKLFF
TRBJ2-7 | TRBV6-6 | . | . | TGTGCCAGCAGTTCAGGGGGGTCCCCGGAGCAGTACTTC | CASSSGGSPEQYF
TRBJ1-2 | TRBV19 | . | . | TGTGCCAGTAAGCAGGGTGAGGACTATGGCTACACCTTC | CASKQGEDYGYTF
TRBJ2-1 | TRBV24-1 | . | TRBD2 | TGTGCCACCAGTGATACTAGCGGGGCCTACAATGAGCAGTTCTTC | CATSDTSGAYNEQFF
TRBJ1-3 | TRBV4-1 | few | TRBD1 | TGCGCCAGCAGCCAAGATTACACGGAAAAGGGACAGGGTATTTGGAGAAACACCATATATTTT | CASSQDYTEKGQGIWRNTIYF
TRBJ2-3 | TRBV12-3/TRBV12-4 | . | . | TGTGCCAGCAGTTTCGCAGATACGCAGTATTTT | CASSFADTQYF
TRBJ1-1 | TRBV18 | . | TRBD1 | TGTGCCAGCTCACGACAGGGGCCGAAGAACACTGAAGCTTTCTTT | CASSRQGPKNTEAFF
TRBJ2-6 | TRBV28 | . | . | TGTGCCAGCAGTCAACAAATAGGGGGGGCGGGGGCCAACGTCCTGACTTTC | CASSQQIGGAGANVLTF
TRBJ1-4 | TRBV10-2 | once | TRBD1 | TGCGCCAGCAGTTCCCCGGACAGGGGCGACGCTAATGAAAAACTGTTTTTT | CASSSPDRGDANEKLFF
TRBJ2-2 | TRBV9 | . | TRBD1 | TGTGCCAGCAGCGTAGGGGGACAGGGGGCTATCGGGGAGCTGTTTTTT | CASSVGGQGAIGELFF
TRBJ2-1 | TRBV5-1 | . | . | TGCGCCAGCACGGGTACCCACAATGAGCAGTTCTTC | CASTGTHNEQFF
TRBJ2-7 | TRBV11-2 | . | TRBD2 | TGTGCCAGCAGCTACGCTAGCGGGCCCACCTACGAGCAGTACTTC | CASSYASGPTYEQYF
TRBJ2-6 | TRBV27 | once | . | TGTGCCAGCAGTTCCCCGGGACACACACTCCTCTCTGGGGCCAACGTCCTGACTTTC | CASSSPGHTLLSGANVLTF
TRBJ1-6 | TRBV30 | once | . | TGTGCCTGGAGGGAGCTTCGGGATTCACCCCTCCACTTT | CAWRELRDSPLHF
TRBJ2-2 | TRBV2 | few | . | TGTGCCAGAGGACACCCGAACACCGGGGAGCTGTTTTTT | CARGHPNTGELFF
TRBJ1-1 | TRBV5-6 | . | TRBD1 | TGTGCCAGCAGCCAGACAGGGGGCAGGGACACTGAAGCTTTCTTT | CASSQTGGRDTEAFF
TRBJ1-4 | TRBV6-4 | once | . | TGTGCCAGCATTCGACCCGGTGGGAGTGAAAAACTGTTTTTT | CASIRPGGSEKLFF